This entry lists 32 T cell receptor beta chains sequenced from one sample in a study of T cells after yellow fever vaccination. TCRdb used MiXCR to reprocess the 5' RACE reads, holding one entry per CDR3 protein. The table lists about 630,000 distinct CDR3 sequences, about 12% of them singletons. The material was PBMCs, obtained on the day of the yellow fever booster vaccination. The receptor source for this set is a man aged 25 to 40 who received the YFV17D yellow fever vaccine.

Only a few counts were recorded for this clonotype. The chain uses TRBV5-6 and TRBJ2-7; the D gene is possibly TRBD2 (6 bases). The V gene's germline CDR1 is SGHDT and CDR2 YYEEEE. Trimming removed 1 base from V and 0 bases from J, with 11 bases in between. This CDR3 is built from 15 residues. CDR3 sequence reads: CASSLPSASSYEQYF. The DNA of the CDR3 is TGTGCCAGCAGCTTGCCTAGCGCGAGCTCCTACGAGCAGTACTTC.

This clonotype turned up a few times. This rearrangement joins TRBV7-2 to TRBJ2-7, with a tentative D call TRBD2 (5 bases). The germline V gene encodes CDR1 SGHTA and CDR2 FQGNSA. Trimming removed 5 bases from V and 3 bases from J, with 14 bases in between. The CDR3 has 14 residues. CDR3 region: CASSPASRGYEQYF. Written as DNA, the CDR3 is TGTGCCAGCAGCCCAGCTTCCCGGGGCTACGAGCAGTACTTC.

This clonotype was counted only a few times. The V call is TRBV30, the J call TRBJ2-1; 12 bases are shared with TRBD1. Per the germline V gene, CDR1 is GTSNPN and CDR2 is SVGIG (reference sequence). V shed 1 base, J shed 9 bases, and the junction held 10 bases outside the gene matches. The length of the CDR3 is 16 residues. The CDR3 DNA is TGTGCCTGGAGTGCCCGGGACAGGGGGCGGTGGGCTGAGCAGTTCTTC. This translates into CAWSARDRGRWAEQFF.

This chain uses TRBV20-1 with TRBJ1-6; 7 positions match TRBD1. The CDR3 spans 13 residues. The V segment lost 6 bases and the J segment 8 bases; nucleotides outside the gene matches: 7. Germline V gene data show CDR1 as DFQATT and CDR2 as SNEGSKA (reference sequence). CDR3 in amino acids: CSARQGNDSPLHF. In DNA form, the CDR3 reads TGCAGTGCCAGACAGGGAAATGATTCACCCCTCCACTTT.

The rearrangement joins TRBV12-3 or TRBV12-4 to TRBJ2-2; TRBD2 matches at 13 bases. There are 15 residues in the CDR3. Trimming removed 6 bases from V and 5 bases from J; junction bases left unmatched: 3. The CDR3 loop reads CASSWTSGGTGELFF. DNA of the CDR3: TGTGCCAGCAGCTGGACTAGCGGGGGAACCGGGGAGCTGTTTTTT.

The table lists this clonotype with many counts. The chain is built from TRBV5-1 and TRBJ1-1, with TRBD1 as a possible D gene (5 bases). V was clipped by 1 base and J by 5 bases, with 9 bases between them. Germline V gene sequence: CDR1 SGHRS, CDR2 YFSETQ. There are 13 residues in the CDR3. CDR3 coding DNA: TGCGCCAGCAGCTTGCCAGGGAAAACTGAAGCTTTCTTT. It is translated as CASSLPGKTEAFF.

Here the CDR3 DNA reads TGTGCCAGCAGCGGAGAAATGAAGGATACGCAGTATTTT. Encoded protein: CASSGEMKDTQYF. The gene calls are TRBV5-4 and TRBJ2-3; the D is unclear. V was trimmed by 4 bases and J by 6 bases, leaving 12 bases between them. Germline V gene lookup returns CDR1 SGHNT and CDR2 YYREEE (reference sequence). The CDR3 runs 13 residues.

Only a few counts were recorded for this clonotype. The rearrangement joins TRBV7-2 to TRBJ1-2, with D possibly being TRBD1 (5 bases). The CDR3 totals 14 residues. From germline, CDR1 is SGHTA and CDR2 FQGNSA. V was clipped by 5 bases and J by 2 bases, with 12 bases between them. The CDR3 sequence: CASSLGSGNYGYTF. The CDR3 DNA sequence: TGTGCCAGCAGCCTAGGGTCAGGGAACTATGGCTACACCTTC.

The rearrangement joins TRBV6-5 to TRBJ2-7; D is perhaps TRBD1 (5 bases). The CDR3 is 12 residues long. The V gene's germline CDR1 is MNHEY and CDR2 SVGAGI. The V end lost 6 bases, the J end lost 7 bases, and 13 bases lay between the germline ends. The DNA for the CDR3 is TGTGCCAGCAGGGGGCCCCCCGCGGAGCAGTACTTC. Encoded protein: CASRGPPAEQYF.

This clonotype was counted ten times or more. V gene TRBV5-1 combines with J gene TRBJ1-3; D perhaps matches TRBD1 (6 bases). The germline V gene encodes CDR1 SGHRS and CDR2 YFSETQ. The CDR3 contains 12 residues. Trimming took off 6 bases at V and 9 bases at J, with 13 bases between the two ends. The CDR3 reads CASKGGMSTIYF. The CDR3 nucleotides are TGCGCCAGCAAAGGGGGAATGAGCACCATATATTTT. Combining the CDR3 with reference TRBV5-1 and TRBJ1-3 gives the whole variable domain KAGVTQTPRYLIKTRGQQVTLSCSPISGHRSVSWYQQTPGQGLQFLFEYFSETQRNKGNFPGRFSGRQFSNSRSEMNVSTLELGDSALYLCASKGGMSTIYFGEGSWLTVV.

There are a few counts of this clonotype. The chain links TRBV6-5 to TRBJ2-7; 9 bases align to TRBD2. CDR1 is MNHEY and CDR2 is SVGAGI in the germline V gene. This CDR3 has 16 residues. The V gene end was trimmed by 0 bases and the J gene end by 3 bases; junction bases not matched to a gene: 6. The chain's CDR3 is CASSYSPGLASYEQYF. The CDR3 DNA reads TGTGCCAGCAGTTACTCGCCCGGACTAGCGAGCTACGAGCAGTACTTC.

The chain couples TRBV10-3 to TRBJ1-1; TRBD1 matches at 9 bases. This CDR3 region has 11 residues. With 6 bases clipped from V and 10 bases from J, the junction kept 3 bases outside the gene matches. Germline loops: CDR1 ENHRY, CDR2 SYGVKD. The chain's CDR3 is CAISPGQGAFF. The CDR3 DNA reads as TGTGCCATCAGCCCGGGACAGGGAGCTTTCTTT.

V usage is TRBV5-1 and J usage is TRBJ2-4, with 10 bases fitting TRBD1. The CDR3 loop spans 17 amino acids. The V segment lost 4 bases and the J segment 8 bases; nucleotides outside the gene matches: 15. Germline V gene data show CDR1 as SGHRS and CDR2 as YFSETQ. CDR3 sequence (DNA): TGCGCCAGCAGCGCGGGACCTGCACGGGACAGGGGCGACATTCAGTACTTC. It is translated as CASSAGPARDRGDIQYF.

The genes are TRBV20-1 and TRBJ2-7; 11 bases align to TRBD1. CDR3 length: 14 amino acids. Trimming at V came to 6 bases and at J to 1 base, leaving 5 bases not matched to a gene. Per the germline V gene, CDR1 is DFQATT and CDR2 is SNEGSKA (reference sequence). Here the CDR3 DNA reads TGCAGTGCACAGGACAGGGGGCTGTCCTACGAGCAGTACTTC. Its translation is CSAQDRGLSYEQYF.

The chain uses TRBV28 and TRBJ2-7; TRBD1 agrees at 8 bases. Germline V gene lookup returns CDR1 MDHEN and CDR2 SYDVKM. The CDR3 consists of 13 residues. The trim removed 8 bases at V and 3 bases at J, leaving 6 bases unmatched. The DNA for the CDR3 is TGTGCCAGCTGGGGACAGGTAGTCTACGAGCAGTACTTC. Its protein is CASWGQVVYEQYF.

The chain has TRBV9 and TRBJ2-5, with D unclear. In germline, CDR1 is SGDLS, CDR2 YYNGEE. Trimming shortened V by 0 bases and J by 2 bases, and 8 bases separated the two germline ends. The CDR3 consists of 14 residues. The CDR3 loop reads CASSVEAGQETQYF. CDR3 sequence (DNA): TGTGCCAGCAGCGTAGAGGCAGGACAAGAGACCCAGTACTTC.

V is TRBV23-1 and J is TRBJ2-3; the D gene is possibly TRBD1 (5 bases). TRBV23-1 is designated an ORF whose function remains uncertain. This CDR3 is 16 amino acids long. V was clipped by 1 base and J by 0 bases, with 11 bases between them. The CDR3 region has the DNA TGCGCCAGCAGTCAATTTCGACAGTCTAGCACAGATACGCAGTATTTT. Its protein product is CASSQFRQSSTDTQYF.

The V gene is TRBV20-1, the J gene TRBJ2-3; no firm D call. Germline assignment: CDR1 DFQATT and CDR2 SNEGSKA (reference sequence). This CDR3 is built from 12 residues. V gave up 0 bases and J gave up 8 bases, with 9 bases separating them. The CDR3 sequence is CSARDPGATQYF. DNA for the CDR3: TGCAGTGCTAGAGATCCGGGCGCTACGCAGTATTTT.

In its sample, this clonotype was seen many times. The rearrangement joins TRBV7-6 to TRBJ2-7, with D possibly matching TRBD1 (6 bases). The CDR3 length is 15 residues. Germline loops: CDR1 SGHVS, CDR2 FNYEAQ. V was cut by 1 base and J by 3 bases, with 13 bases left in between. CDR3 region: CASSLEDRTSYEQYF. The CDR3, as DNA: TGTGCCAGCAGCTTAGAAGACAGGACCAGCTACGAGCAGTACTTC.

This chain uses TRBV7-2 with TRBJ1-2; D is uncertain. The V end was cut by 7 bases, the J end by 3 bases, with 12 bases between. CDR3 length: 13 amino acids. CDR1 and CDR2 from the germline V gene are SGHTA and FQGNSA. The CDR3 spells CASTLPQDYGYTF. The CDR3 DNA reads TGTGCCAGCACCCTCCCCCAGGACTATGGCTACACCTTC.

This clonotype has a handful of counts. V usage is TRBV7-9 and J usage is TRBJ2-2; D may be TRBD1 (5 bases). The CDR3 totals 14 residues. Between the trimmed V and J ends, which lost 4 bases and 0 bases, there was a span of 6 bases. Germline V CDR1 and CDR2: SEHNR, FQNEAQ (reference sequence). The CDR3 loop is CASSSTANTGELFF. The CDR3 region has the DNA TGTGCCAGCAGCTCGACAGCGAACACCGGGGAGCTGTTTTTT.

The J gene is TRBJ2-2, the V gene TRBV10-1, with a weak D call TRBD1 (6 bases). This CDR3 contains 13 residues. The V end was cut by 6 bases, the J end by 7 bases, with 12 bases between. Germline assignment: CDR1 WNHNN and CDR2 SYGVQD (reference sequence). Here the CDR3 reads CASSPQGFGELFF. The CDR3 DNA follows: TGCGCCAGCAGCCCCCAGGGGTTCGGGGAGCTGTTTTTT.

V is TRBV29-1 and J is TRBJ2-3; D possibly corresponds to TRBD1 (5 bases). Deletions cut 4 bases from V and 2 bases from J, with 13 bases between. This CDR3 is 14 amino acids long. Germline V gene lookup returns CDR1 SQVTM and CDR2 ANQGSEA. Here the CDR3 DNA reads TGCAGCGTTGGAGGTCAGGGTGCCACAGATACGCAGTATTTT. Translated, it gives CSVGGQGATDTQYF.

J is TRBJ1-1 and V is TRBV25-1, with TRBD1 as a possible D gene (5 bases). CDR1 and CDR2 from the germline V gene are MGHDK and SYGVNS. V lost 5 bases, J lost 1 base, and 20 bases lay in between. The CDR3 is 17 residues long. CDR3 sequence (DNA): TGTGCCAGCAGTTACTCCGGGAGACAGAGAAAGAACACTGAAGCTTTCTTT. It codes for CASSYSGRQRKNTEAFF.

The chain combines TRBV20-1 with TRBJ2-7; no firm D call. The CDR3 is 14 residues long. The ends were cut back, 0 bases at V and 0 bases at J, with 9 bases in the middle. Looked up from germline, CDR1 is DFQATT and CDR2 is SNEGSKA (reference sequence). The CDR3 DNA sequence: TGCAGTGCTAGAGATGATGATAGCTCCTACGAGCAGTACTTC. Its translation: CSARDDDSSYEQYF.

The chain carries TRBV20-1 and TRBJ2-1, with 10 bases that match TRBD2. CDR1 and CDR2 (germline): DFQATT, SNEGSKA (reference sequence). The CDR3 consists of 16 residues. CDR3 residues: CCSGKLAGTSYNEQFF. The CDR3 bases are TGCTGCTCTGGTAAACTAGCGGGGACATCCTACAATGAGCAGTTCTTC.

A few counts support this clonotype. CDR3 bases: TGCAGTGCTAGATGGTCTAGCGGGAGGGCCCAAAATGAGCAGTTCTTC. Translated, it gives CSARWSSGRAQNEQFF. The chain links TRBV20-1 to TRBJ2-1, with TRBD2 matching over 12 bases. The V gene end was trimmed by 2 bases and the J gene end by 7 bases; junction bases not matched to a gene: 9. CDR1 is DFQATT, CDR2 SNEGSKA, per germline (reference sequence). CDR3 length equals 16 residues.

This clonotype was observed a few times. CDR3 region: CASSSEAEQFF. In DNA, the CDR3 is TGTGCCAGCAGCTCCGAAGCCGAGCAGTTCTTC. The chain couples TRBV7-2 to TRBJ2-1; no firm D call. CDR1 SGHTA and CDR2 FQGNSA come from the germline V gene. This CDR3 comprises 11 residues. Trimming cost V 4 bases and J 10 bases, with 8 bases left between them.

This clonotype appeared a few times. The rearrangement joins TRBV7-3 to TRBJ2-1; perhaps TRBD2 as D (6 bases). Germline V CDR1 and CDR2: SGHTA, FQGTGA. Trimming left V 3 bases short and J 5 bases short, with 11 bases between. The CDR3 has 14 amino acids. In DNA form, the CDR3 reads TGTGCCAGCAGCTTTGGGGGGAAAAACAATGAGCAGTTCTTC. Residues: CASSFGGKNNEQFF.

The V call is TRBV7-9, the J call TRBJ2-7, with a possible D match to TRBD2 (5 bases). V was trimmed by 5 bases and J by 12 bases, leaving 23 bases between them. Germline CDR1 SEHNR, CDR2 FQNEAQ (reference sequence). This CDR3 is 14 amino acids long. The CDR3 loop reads CASSSNRGATSVYF. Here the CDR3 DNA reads TGTGCCAGCAGCAGCAACCGGGGAGCTACGAGCGTGTACTTC.

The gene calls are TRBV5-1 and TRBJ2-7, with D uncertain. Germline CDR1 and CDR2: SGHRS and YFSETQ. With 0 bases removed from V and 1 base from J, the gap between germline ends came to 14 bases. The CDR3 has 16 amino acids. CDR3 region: CASSLAGFRRSYEQYF. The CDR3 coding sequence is TGCGCCAGCAGCTTGGCCGGCTTCCGCAGGTCCTACGAGCAGTACTTC.

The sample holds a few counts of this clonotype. CDR3 sequence: CASSLEGKGYNEQFF. In DNA, the CDR3 is TGTGCCAGCAGCTTGGAAGGGAAAGGCTACAATGAGCAGTTCTTC. This chain connects TRBV5-4 to TRBJ2-1; D gene uncertain. Germline V gene data show CDR1 as SGHNT and CDR2 as YYREEE (reference sequence). This CDR3 is 15 amino acids long. V lost 0 bases and J 3 bases, leaving 10 bases between the germline ends.